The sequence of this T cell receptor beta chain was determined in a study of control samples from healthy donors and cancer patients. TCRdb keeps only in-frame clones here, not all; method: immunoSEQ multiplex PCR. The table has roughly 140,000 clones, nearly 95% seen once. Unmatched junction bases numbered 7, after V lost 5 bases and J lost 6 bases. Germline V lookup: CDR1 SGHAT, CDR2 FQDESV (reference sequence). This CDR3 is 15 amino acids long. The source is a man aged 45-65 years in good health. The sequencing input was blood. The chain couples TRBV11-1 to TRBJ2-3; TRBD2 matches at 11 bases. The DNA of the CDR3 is TGTGCCAGCAGCCTCTTTAGCGGGAGGGGTGATACGCAGTATTTT. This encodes CASSLFSGRGDTQYF.